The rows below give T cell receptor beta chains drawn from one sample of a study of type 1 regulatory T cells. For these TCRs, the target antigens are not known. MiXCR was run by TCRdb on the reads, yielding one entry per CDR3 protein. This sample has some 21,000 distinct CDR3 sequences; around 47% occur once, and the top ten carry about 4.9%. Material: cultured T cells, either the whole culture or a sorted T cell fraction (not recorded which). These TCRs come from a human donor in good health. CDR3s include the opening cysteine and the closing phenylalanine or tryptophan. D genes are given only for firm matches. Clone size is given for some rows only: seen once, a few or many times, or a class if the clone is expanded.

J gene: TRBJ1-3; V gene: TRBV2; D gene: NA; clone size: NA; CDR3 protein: CASNARSGNTIYF; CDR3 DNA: TGTGCCAGCAATGCGAGGTCTGGAAACACCATATATTTT
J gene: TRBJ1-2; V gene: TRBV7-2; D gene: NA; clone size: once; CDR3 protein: CASSLSGMDGYTF; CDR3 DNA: TGTGCCAGCAGCTTATCAGGGATGGATGGCTACACCTTC
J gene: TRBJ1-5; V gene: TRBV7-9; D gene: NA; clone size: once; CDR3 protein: CASSLAGPYSNQPQHF; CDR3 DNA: TGTGCCAGCAGCTTAGCAGGGCCCTATAGCAATCAGCCCCAGCATTTT
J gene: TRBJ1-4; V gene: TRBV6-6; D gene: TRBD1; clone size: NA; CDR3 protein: CASSRWTGPRTNEKLFF; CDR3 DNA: TGTGCCAGCAGTAGATGGACAGGGCCTAGGACTAATGAAAAACTGTTTTTT
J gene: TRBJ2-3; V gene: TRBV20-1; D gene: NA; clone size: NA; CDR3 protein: CSARGLGTFGAQYF; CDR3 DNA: TGCAGTGCTAGAGGACTAGGAACCTTCGGGGCGCAGTATTTT
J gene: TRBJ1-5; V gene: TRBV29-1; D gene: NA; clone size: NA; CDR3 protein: CSVSYSNQPQHF; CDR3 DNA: TGCAGCGTTTCATATAGCAATCAGCCCCAGCATTTT
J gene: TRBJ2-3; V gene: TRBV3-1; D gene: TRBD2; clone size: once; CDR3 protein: CASSPGLALENTQNF; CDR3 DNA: TGTGCCAGCAGTCCGGGACTAGCGCTGGAAAATACGCAGAATTTT
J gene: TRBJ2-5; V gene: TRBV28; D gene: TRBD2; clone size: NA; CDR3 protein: CGSSLFSGRGFYDF; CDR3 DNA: TGTGGCAGCAGTTTATTTTCAGGGAGGGGATTTTATGACTTC
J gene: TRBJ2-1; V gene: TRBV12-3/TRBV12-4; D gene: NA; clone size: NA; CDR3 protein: CASGGGGLSLYNEQFF; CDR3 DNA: TGTGCCAGCGGAGGGGGGGGCCTAAGTTTATACAATGAGCAGTTCTTC
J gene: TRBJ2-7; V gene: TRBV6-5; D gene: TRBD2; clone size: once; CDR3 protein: CASKVSGGQYEQYF; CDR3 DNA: TGTGCCAGCAAAGTTAGCGGGGGTCAATACGAGCAGTACTTC
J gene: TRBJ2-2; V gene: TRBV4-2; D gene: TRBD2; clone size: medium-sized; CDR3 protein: CASSQDERLAGGLNTGELFF; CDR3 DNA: TGTGCCAGCAGCCAAGATGAGAGGCTAGCGGGGGGCCTGAACACCGGGGAGCTGTTTTTT
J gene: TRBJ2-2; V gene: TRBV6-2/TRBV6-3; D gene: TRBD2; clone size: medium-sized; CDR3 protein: CASSYLRTSRGTGELFF; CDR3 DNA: TGTGCCAGCAGTTACTTAAGGACTAGCCGGGGTACCGGGGAGCTGTTTTTT
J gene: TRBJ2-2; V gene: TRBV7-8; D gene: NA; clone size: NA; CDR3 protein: CASSLVLTGKNTGGLFF; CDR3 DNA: TGTGCCAGCAGCTTAGTCTTGACAGGGAAGAACACCGGGGGGCTGTTTTTT
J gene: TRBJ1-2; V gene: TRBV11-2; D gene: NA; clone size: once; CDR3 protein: CASSPRTYYGYTF; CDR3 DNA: TGTGCCAGCAGCCCTCGGACGTACTATGGCTACACCTTC
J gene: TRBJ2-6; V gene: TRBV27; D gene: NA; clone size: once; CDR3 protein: CASKLVSGANVLTF; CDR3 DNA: TGTGCCAGCAAACTTGTCTCTGGGGCCAACGTCCTGACTTTC
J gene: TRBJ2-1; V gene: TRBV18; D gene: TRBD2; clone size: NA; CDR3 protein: CASSPSVSGGAHEQFF; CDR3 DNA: TGTGCCAGCTCTCCCTCCGTTAGCGGGGGGGCCCATGAGCAGTTCTTC
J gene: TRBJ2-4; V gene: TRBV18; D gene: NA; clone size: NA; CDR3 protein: CASSPVGGFSKNIQYF; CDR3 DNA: TGTGCCAGCTCACCGGTCGGGGGCTTCTCCAAAAACATTCAGTACTTC
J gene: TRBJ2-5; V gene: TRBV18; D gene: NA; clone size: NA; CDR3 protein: CASSRTEKVETQYF; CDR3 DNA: TGTGCCAGCTCACGCACAGAAAAAGTCGAGACCCAGTACTTC
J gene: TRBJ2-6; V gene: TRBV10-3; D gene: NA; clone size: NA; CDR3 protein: CAITGQGGANVLTF; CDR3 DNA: TGTGCCATCACTGGGCAGGGCGGGGCCAACGTCCTGACTTTC
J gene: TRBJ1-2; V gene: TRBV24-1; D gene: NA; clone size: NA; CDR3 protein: CATSDFGRRGYTF; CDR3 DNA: TGTGCCACCAGTGATTTTGGCAGACGGGGCTACACCTTC
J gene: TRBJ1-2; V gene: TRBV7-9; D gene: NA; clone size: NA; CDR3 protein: CASSLNEEKTGTDGYTF; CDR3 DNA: TGTGCCAGCAGCTTAAACGAAGAAAAAACAGGGACGGATGGCTACACCTTC
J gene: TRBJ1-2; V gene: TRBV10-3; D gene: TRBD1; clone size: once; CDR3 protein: CAISGQGPLGYGYTF; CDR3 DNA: TGTGCCATCAGTGGACAGGGGCCCCTGGGGTATGGCTACACCTTC
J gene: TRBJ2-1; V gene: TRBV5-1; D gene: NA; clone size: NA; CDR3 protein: CATEGAGEQFF; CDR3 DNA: TGCGCCACCGAGGGCGCCGGTGAGCAGTTCTTC
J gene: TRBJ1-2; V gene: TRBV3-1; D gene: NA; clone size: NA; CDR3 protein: CASSQGQSGYTF; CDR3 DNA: TGTGCCAGCAGCCAAGGACAAAGCGGCTACACCTTC
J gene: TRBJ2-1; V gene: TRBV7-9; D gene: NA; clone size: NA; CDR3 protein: CASSKPGLGPNEQFF; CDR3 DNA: TGTGCCAGCAGCAAACCGGGCCTAGGCCCTAATGAGCAGTTCTTC
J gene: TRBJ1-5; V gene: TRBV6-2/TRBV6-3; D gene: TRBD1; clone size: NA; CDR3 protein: CASSSWTGGGQPQHF; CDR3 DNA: TGTGCCAGCAGTTCCTGGACAGGGGGCGGCCAGCCCCAGCATTTT
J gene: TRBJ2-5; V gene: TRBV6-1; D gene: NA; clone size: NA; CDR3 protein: CASSVGRGPRVETQYF; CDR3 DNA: TGTGCCAGCAGTGTGGGGCGGGGGCCGAGGGTGGAGACCCAGTACTTC
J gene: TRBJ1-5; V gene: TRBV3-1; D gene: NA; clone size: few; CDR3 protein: CASQLSGGGQPQHF; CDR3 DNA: TGTGCCAGCCAGCTCAGCGGAGGCGGTCAGCCCCAGCATTTT
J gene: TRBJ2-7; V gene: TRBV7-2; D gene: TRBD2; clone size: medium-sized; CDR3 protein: CASSLSMSSGAYEQYF; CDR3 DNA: TGTGCCAGCAGCTTATCGATGTCTAGCGGGGCCTACGAGCAGTACTTC
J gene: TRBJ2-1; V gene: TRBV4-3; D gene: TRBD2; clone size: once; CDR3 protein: CASSRLEAGINEQFF; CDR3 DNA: TGCGCCAGCAGCCGCCTCGAAGCGGGGATTAATGAGCAGTTCTTC
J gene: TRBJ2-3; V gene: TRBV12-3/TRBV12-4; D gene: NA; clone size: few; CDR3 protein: CASRLRGIADTQYF; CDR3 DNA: TGTGCCAGCCGCTTGAGGGGGATCGCAGATACGCAGTATTTT
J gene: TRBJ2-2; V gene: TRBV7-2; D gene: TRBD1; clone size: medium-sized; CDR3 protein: CASSSGQGGWTGELFF; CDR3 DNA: TGTGCCAGCAGCTCCGGACAGGGTGGTTGGACCGGGGAGCTGTTTTTT
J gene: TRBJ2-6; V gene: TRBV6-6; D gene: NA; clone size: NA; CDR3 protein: CAGGDGFYSGANVLTF; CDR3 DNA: TGTGCCGGTGGAGACGGATTCTACTCTGGGGCCAACGTCCTGACTTTC